This T cell receptor (beta chain) derives from a study of blood T cell repertoires in COVID-19. The overall study: COVID-19 samples collected from the United States, Italy and Spain covered acute and convalescent phases. In each case, the material was cDNA or gDNA derived from T cells, B-cell-depleted T cells, or PBMCs.

This CDR3 comprises 16 residues. Germline CDR1 reads SGHDT; CDR2 reads YYEEEE. V gave up 4 bases and J gave up 4 bases; unmatched junction bases: 14. Per the original methods: Reference gene primer amplification gave nucleated cell count estimates. Clones were sequenced by immunoSEQ multiplex PCR, and TCRdb holds only the in-frame ones, with some missing. V, J and clone size are those of that table, while D and trimming were read from the DNA. The sample has 140,000 to 150,000 clones, over 75% seen once. The gene calls are TRBV5-6 and TRBJ2-7; 7 bases align to TRBD1. The receptor was isolated from a man between 60 and 75 years old with active or convalescent COVID-19. What was sequenced was peripheral blood. The CDR3 region has the DNA TGTGCCAGCAGCATTGTCCACGACAGGGTCGGGTACGAGCAGTACTTC. It yields the protein CASSIVHDRVGYEQYF.